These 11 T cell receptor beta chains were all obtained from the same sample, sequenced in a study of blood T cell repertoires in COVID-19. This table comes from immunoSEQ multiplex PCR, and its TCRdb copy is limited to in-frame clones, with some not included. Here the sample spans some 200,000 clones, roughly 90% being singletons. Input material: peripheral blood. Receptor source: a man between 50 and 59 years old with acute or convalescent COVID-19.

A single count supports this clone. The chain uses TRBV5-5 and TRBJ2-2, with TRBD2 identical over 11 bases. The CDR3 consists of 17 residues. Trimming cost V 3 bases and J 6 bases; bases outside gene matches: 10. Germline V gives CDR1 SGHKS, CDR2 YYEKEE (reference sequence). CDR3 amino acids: CASSSLGGSGGAGELFF. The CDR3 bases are TGTGCCAGCAGCTCCCTCGGGGGTAGCGGGGGGGCCGGGGAGCTGTTTTTT.

CDR3 DNA sequence: TGTGCCAGCACCCCAGGGTCCTACAATGAGCAGTTCTTC. Amino acid sequence: CASTPGSYNEQFF. The chain uses TRBV6-6 and TRBJ2-1; maybe TRBD1 (5 bases). Germline V gene lookup returns CDR1 MNHNY and CDR2 SVGAGI (reference sequence). The CDR3 runs 13 residues. Trimming took 7 bases from V and 1 from J, leaving 8 bases between them.

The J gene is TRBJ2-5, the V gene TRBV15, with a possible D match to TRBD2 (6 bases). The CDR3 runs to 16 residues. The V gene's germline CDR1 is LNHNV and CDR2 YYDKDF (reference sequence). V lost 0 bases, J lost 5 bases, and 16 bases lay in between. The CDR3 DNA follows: TGTGCCACCAGCAGAGATGATCATCCCCGGGGGGAGACCCAGTACTTC. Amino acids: CATSRDDHPRGETQYF.

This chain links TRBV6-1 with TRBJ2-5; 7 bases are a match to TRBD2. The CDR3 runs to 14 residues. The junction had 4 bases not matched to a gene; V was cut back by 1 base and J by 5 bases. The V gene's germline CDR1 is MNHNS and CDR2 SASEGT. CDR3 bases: TGTGCCAGCAGTGAAGACGGGACTAAGGAGACCCAGTACTTC. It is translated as CASSEDGTKETQYF.

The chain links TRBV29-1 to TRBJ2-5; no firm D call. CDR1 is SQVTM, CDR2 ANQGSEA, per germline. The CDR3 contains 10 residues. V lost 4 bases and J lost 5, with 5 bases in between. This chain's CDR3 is CSVGLETQYF. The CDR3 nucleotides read TGCAGCGTTGGACTGGAGACCCAGTACTTC.

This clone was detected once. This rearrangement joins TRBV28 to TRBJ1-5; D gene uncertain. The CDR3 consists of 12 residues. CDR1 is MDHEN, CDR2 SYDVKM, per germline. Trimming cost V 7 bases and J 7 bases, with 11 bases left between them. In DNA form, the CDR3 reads TGTGCCAGCACTATAACTCGCCAGCCCCAGCATTTT. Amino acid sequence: CASTITRQPQHF.

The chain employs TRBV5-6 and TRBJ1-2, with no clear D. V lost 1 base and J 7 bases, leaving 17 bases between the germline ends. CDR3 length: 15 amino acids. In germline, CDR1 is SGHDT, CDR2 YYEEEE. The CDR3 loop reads CASSLFWAGGRGYTF. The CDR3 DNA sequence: TGTGCCAGCAGCTTGTTCTGGGCAGGAGGACGTGGCTACACCTTC.

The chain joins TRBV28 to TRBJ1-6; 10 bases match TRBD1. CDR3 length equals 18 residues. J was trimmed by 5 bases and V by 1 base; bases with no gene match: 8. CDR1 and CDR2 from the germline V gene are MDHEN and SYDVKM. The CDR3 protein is CASSLYGTGAAHNSPLHF. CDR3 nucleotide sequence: TGTGCCAGCAGTTTATACGGGACAGGGGCGGCCCATAATTCACCCCTCCACTTT. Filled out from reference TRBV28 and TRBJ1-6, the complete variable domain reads DVKVTQSSRYLVKRTGEKVFLECVQDMDHENMFWYRQDPGLGLRLIYFSYDVKMKEKGDIPEGYSVSREKKERFSLILESASTNQTSMYLCASSLYGTGAAHNSPLHFGNGTRLTVT.

Here the CDR3 DNA reads TGTGCCAGCAGCCAGGGGTACGGGTATGGCTACACCTTC. Protein product: CASSQGYGYGYTF. This sequence joins TRBV9 and TRBJ1-2; the D gene is possibly TRBD1 (6 bases). The length of the CDR3 is 13 residues. With 4 bases removed from V and 5 bases from J, the gap between germline ends came to 12 bases. Per the germline V gene, CDR1 is SGDLS and CDR2 is YYNGEE.

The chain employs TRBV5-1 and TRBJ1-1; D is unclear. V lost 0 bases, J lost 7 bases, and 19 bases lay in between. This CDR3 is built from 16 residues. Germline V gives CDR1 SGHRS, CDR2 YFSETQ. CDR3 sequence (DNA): TGCGCCAGCAGCTTGGAGAGTTGGGAGACACGCAATGAAGCTTTCTTT. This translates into CASSLESWETRNEAFF.

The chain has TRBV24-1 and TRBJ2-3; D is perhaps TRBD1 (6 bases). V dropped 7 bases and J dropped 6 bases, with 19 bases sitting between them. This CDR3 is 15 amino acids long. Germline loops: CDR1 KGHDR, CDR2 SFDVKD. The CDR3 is CATSHRDSVSDTQYF. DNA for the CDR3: TGTGCCACCAGCCACAGGGATTCGGTGTCGGATACGCAGTATTTT.